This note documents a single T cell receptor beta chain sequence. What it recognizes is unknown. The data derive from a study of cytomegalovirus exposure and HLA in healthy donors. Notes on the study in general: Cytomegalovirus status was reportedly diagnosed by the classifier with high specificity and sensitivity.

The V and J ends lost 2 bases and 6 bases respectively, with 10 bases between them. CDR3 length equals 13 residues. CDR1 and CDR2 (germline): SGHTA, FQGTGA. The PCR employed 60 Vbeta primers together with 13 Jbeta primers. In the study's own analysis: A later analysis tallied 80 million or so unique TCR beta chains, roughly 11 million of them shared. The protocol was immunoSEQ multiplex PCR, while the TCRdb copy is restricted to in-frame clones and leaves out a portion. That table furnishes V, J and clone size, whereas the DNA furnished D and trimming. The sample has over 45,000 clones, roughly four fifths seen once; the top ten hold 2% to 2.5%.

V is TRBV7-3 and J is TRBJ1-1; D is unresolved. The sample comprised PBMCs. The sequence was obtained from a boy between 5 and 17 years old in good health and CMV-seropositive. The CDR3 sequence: CASSLSYGAEAFF. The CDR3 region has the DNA TGTGCCAGCAGCTTATCGTACGGGGCTGAAGCTTTCTTT.